A selection of T cell receptor beta chains follows, all from one sample in a study of shared clonotypes between healthy human individuals. Libraries were prepared by immunoSEQ multiplex PCR; TCRdb keeps only in-frame clonotypes and omits some of them. Of about 1.1 million clones in the sample, 60% to 80% were seen once. The sequencing sample was made of memory CD4+ T cells from PBMCs. The receptors originated from a man aged 18 to 29 in good health. Some clones in this sample may be carry-over from other donors' samples. CDR3s include the opening cysteine and the closing phenylalanine or tryptophan. Fields, in order: clone size, J gene, D gene, V gene, CDR3 protein, CDR3 DNA. A D gene is named only where the DNA matches it firmly. Part of the rows lack a size; the others show once, few, many or a class for expanded clones.

>-|TRBJ2-2|TRBD1|TRBV7-9
CASSLAEGQGRTGELFF
TGTGCCAGCAGCTTAGCGGAAGGACAGGGTCGGACCGGGGAGCTGTTTTTT
>-|TRBJ1-1|TRBD1|TRBV5-1
CASSSQWTGNTEAFF
TGCGCCAGCAGCTCCCAGTGGACAGGGAACACTGAAGCTTTCTTT
>-|TRBJ1-5|-|TRBV18
CASSLGTSDQPQHF
TGTGCCAGCTCCCTCGGCACGAGTGATCAGCCCCAGCATTTT
>few|TRBJ1-2|TRBD1|TRBV7-9
CASSGGTAHGYTF
TGTGCCAGCAGCGGCGGGACAGCACATGGCTACACCTTC
>-|TRBJ1-2|-|TRBV28
CASSRQLHANYGYTF
TGTGCCAGCAGCCGACAGCTTCACGCTAACTATGGCTACACCTTC
>-|TRBJ2-3|TRBD1|TRBV7-3
CASSRGTAYTDTQYF
TGTGCCAGCAGCCGTGGGACAGCCTACACAGATACGCAGTATTTT
>-|TRBJ2-7|-|TRBV6-9
CASRKGRNQQYF
TGTGCCAGCAGAAAGGGGCGGAACCAGCAGTACTTC
>few|TRBJ1-2|-|TRBV28
CASSQRGLPSGTF
TGTGCCAGCAGTCAGCGGGGGCTTCCAAGCGGAACCTTC
>once|TRBJ2-3|-|TRBV7-9
CASSLGLDLSTDTQYF
TGTGCCAGCAGCTTAGGACTCGACCTAAGCACAGATACGCAGTATTTT
>-|TRBJ2-7|TRBD2|TRBV6-5
CASRPVASGPYEQYF
TGTGCCAGCAGACCCGTCGCTAGCGGTCCCTACGAGCAGTACTTC
>-|TRBJ2-2|-|TRBV11-2
CASSLGVNGLSGELFF
TGTGCCAGCAGCTTAGGGGTGAATGGGTTGTCCGGGGAGCTGTTTTTT
>-|TRBJ2-7|-|TRBV5-1
CASRRWGNDYEQYF
TGCGCCAGCCGCAGGTGGGGGAATGACTACGAGCAGTACTTC
>-|TRBJ2-5|TRBD2|TRBV28
CASSWGGLQETQYF
TGTGCCAGCAGCTGGGGGGGACTACAAGAGACCCAGTACTTC
>-|TRBJ2-7|TRBD2|TRBV25-1
CASSDLPGRPSYEQYF
TGTGCCAGCAGTGACCTCCCCGGGAGGCCCTCCTACGAGCAGTACTTC
>-|TRBJ1-5|-|TRBV2
CASSVGGNQPQHF
TGTGCCAGCAGTGTCGGGGGCAATCAGCCCCAGCATTTT
>-|TRBJ2-7|-|TRBV7-9
CASQRGGARGGEQYF
TGTGCCAGCCAAAGAGGGGGGGCCAGGGGCGGCGAGCAGTACTTC
>once|TRBJ2-4|TRBD1|TRBV18
CASSLTTGWPKNIQYF
TGTGCCAGCTCACTTACGACAGGGTGGCCCAAAAACATTCAGTACTTC
>-|TRBJ2-6|-|TRBV28
CASSLQAGASGANVLTF
TGTGCCAGCAGTTTACAGGCAGGCGCCTCTGGGGCCAACGTCCTGACTTTC
>-|TRBJ2-1|-|TRBV18
CASSPAVSYNEQFF
TGTGCCAGCTCACCAGCGGTCTCCTACAATGAGCAGTTCTTC
>-|TRBJ1-2|-|TRBV28
CASSSLRGYTF
TGTGCCAGCAGTTCCCTCCGGGGCTACACCTTC
>-|TRBJ2-7|-|TRBV10-1
CASSEPTSIPVSYEQYF
TGCGCCAGCAGTGAGCCTACGAGCATCCCCGTTTCCTACGAGCAGTACTTC
>-|TRBJ1-4|TRBD1|TRBV19
CASRPFTGGLFF
TGTGCCAGTAGACCTTTCACAGGGGGCCTGTTTTTT
>-|TRBJ2-7|-|TRBV28
CASSPPLGVWYF
TGTGCCAGCAGCCCACCCCTTGGGGTCTGGTACTTC
>-|TRBJ2-1|TRBD2|TRBV9
CASSRQLAGSYNEQFF
TGTGCCAGTAGCCGACAGTTAGCGGGCTCCTACAATGAGCAGTTCTTC
>few|TRBJ2-7|-|TRBV5-4
CASSKRSADYEQYF
TGTGCCAGCAGCAAAAGATCGGCGGACTACGAGCAGTACTTC
>-|TRBJ2-7|TRBD2|TRBV7-2
CASSSDKTSAYEQYF
TGTGCCAGCAGTTCTGATAAGACTAGCGCCTACGAGCAGTACTTC
>-|TRBJ2-1|TRBD2|TRBV9
CASSVGGTSGRDEQFF
TGTGCCAGCAGCGTCGGGGGGACTAGCGGGAGGGATGAGCAGTTCTTC
>-|TRBJ2-1|-|TRBV15
CATSMREEQFF
TGTGCCACCAGCATGCGGGAAGAGCAGTTCTTC
>few|TRBJ1-4|-|TRBV7-9
CASSLRGATNEKLFF
TGTGCCAGCAGCCTCCGAGGGGCAACTAATGAAAAACTGTTTTTT
>many|TRBJ2-5|-|TRBV2
CASSAGQETQYF
TGTGCCAGCAGTGCAGGGCAAGAGACCCAGTACTTC
>-|TRBJ2-7|TRBD1|TRBV5-1
CASSWGQSSYEQYF
TGCGCCAGCAGCTGGGGACAGAGCTCCTACGAGCAGTACTTC
>-|TRBJ2-5|-|TRBV27
CASSSPGTIKQTQYF
TGTGCCAGCAGTTCCCCCGGGACCATAAAACAGACCCAGTACTTC
>-|TRBJ2-4|TRBD1|TRBV19
CASSITGGNIQYF
TGTGCCAGTAGTATTACAGGGGGAAACATTCAGTACTTC
>-|TRBJ2-5|-|TRBV14
CASSQFISARGRSETQYF
TGTGCCAGCAGCCAATTCATTAGTGCGAGGGGACGATCAGAGACCCAGTACTTC
>-|TRBJ1-1|-|TRBV5-6
CASSFRTTMNTEAFF
TGTGCCAGCAGCTTTCGGACAACCATGAACACTGAAGCTTTCTTT
>-|TRBJ2-3|TRBD1|TRBV5-4
CASSSDRGRSDTQYF
TGTGCCAGCAGTTCGGACAGGGGACGATCGGATACGCAGTATTTT
>once|TRBJ2-1|TRBD1|TRBV18
CASSSRGQEYNEQFF
TGTGCCAGCTCGTCCAGGGGACAGGAGTACAATGAGCAGTTCTTC
>-|TRBJ2-7|-|TRBV6-1
CASSEKARLQSFYEQYF
TGTGCCAGCAGTGAAAAGGCCAGACTCCAATCGTTCTACGAGCAGTACTTC
>-|TRBJ2-7|TRBD2|TRBV7-2
CASSLGLAGIYEQYF
TGTGCCAGCAGCTTAGGACTAGCGGGAATCTACGAGCAGTACTTC
>-|TRBJ2-1|TRBD2|TRBV5-6
CASSSDSGSSYNEQFF
TGTGCCAGCAGCTCAGATAGCGGGAGCTCCTACAATGAGCAGTTCTTC
>once|TRBJ2-3|TRBD1|TRBV10-1
CASSGDRVSDTQYF
TGCGCCAGCAGCGGGGACAGGGTTTCAGATACGCAGTATTTT
>-|TRBJ2-1|TRBD2|TRBV28
CASSLAGGGYNEQFF
TGTGCCAGCAGTTTAGCGGGAGGGGGATACAATGAGCAGTTCTTC
>-|TRBJ2-1|-|TRBV7-9
CASSLAGGYNEQFF
TGTGCCAGCAGCTTAGCGGGCGGCTACAATGAGCAGTTCTTC
>-|TRBJ1-2|-|TRBV21-1
CASSKAQGRGDYGYTF
TGTGCCAGCAGCAAAGCCCAGGGTCGGGGTGACTATGGCTACACCTTC